The 31 T cell receptor beta chains below come from one sample, sequenced in a study of blood T cells in healthy people across ages (dated by TCRdb to the mid-2010s). Library preparation employed 5' RACE. Instrument on record: Illumina HiSeq 2500. A second PCR of about 6 to 12 cycles was run with a J-beta primer mix and a sample-barcoded 5' primer. TCRdb reprocessing: public reads trimmed at Q25 with fastp, clones called with MiXCR, in-frame beta chains kept. Each CDR3 protein gets just one entry, which takes the most common genes and DNA from the rows behind it. The sample data list hundreds of thousands of distinct CDR3 sequences, and about 52% of these were observed just once. In total, the top ten clones hold roughly 30% of the sample. Sequenced sample: blood. These receptor sequences come from a woman in her sixties in good health.

V gene TRBV4-3 combines with J gene TRBJ2-3; 9 positions agree with TRBD2. Per the germline V gene, CDR1 is LGHNA and CDR2 is YSLEER. V shed 0 bases and J 4 bases; nucleotides not matched to a gene: 8. The length of the CDR3 is 17 residues. CDR3 sequence reads: CASSQESAGGPADTQYF. DNA of the CDR3: TGCGCCAGCAGCCAAGAATCGGCGGGAGGGCCAGCAGATACGCAGTATTTT.

This clonotype was observed once. J is TRBJ1-5 and V is TRBV20-1; 7 bases fit TRBD1. J lost 7 bases, V lost 0 bases, and 6 bases had no gene match. The CDR3 runs 14 residues. Germline assignment: CDR1 DFQATT and CDR2 SNEGSKA (reference sequence). CDR3 sequence: CSARDNRGGQPQHF. The CDR3 DNA sequence: TGCAGTGCTAGAGATAACAGGGGAGGACAGCCCCAGCATTTT.

This clonotype was detected many times. This rearrangement joins TRBV4-3 to TRBJ2-3; 7 bases are shared with TRBD2. Trimming cost V 3 bases and J 5 bases; bases outside gene matches: 14. This CDR3 contains 17 residues. Germline assignment: CDR1 LGHNA and CDR2 YSLEER. The CDR3 protein is CASSQSPSGGGEDTQYF. In DNA form, the CDR3 reads TGCGCCAGCAGCCAGTCGCCTAGCGGTGGGGGAGAAGATACGCAGTATTTT.

This rearrangement joins TRBV7-2 to TRBJ2-7; 9 bases are a match to TRBD2. The CDR3 is 15 residues long. Germline V gene lookup returns CDR1 SGHTA and CDR2 FQGNSA. V was clipped by 5 bases and J by 2 bases; unmatched bases: 7. The CDR3 protein is CASSIGTSRTYEQYF. The CDR3 DNA follows: TGTGCCAGCAGCATCGGGACTAGCAGAACCTACGAGCAGTACTTC.

The V call is TRBV6-2 or TRBV6-3, the J call TRBJ2-1; D gene ambiguous. Germline CDR1 is MNHEY and CDR2 is SVGEGT. This CDR3 is built from 16 residues. Trimming removed 6 bases at V and 4 bases at J, with 19 bases between. As DNA, the CDR3 is TGTGCCAGCAGCTTCCGCGGAGTTCCTCCTTACAATGAGCAGTTCTTC. As protein: CASSFRGVPPYNEQFF.

The genes are TRBV20-1 and TRBJ2-5; TRBD2 aligns across 9 bases. This CDR3 contains 15 residues. CDR1 DFQATT and CDR2 SNEGSKA come from the germline V gene (reference sequence). The trim removed 0 bases at V and 11 bases at J, leaving 13 bases unmatched. CDR3: CSARDPTSGDNEQYF. The DNA of the CDR3 is TGCAGTGCTAGAGACCCGACTAGCGGAGACAATGAGCAGTACTTC.

This clonotype was recorded a few times. This chain connects TRBV5-6 to TRBJ2-6; 13 nucleotides line up with TRBD2. CDR1 is SGHDT and CDR2 is YYEEEE in the germline V gene. The CDR3 loop spans 18 amino acids. The J segment lost 0 bases and the V segment lost 2 bases, leaving 2 bases of the junction unmatched. Here the CDR3 reads CASSFTSGRASGANVLTF. The CDR3 DNA reads as TGTGCCAGCAGCTTCACTAGCGGGAGGGCCTCTGGGGCCAACGTCCTGACTTTC.

This clonotype was found a few times. V and J are TRBV20-1 and TRBJ1-2; the D gene is possibly TRBD1 (5 bases). The germline V gene has CDR1 DFQATT and CDR2 SNEGSKA (reference sequence). The CDR3 is made up of 13 amino acids. Deletions cut 2 bases from V and 3 bases from J, with 10 bases between. The CDR3 protein is CSARQGLDYGYTF. The CDR3 DNA reads TGCAGTGCTAGACAGGGTCTTGACTATGGCTACACCTTC.

V is TRBV9 and J is TRBJ2-1; 9 bases match TRBD1. The CDR3 is 20 residues long. The germline V gene has CDR1 SGDLS and CDR2 YYNGEE. The V and J ends lost 1 base and 9 bases, in that order; junction bases with no gene match: 23. The CDR3 sequence is CASSVSTGTGLDGLFGEQFF. CDR3 sequence (DNA): TGTGCCAGCAGCGTATCTACCGGGACAGGGTTGGATGGTTTATTCGGTGAGCAGTTCTTC.

This clonotype was seen a few times. Mismatch with germline at one junction end may stem from a read error. The CDR3 region has the DNA TGTGCCAGCAGTACCGGACTAGCGGACCACTACCATGAGCAGTTCTTC. This sequence encodes CASSTGLADHYHEQFF. This chain links TRBV12-3 or TRBV12-4 with TRBJ2-1; 10 bases map to TRBD2. CDR3 length: 16 residues.

This clonotype was recorded at least ten times. The V and J genes are TRBV13 and TRBJ2-5; 8 nucleotides align to TRBD2. This CDR3 region has 16 residues. Trimming at V came to 1 base and at J to 4 bases, leaving 8 bases not matched to a gene. The germline V gene has CDR1 PRHDT and CDR2 FYEKMQ (reference sequence). CDR3 protein: CASSLESGGPLETQYF. In DNA form, the CDR3 reads TGTGCCAGCAGCTTAGAATCGGGGGGGCCTTTAGAGACCCAGTACTTC.

The genes are TRBV6-5 and TRBJ2-5, with 7 positions matching TRBD1. Germline-derived CDR1 and CDR2 are MNHEY and SVGAGI. J was trimmed by 1 base and V by 5 bases; bases with no gene match: 4. The length of the CDR3 is 14 residues. CDR3 amino acids: CASSEGQIQETQYF. CDR3 DNA sequence: TGTGCCAGCAGTGAGGGACAGATCCAAGAGACCCAGTACTTC.

This chain connects TRBV12-3 or TRBV12-4 to TRBJ1-2; possibly TRBD1 for D (6 bases). V lost 5 bases and J lost 4, with 8 bases in between. The CDR3 totals 12 residues. The CDR3 loop reads CASSQGIYGYTF. The CDR3 nucleotides are TGTGCCAGCAGTCAGGGGATCTATGGCTACACCTTC.

A few counts support this clonotype. This chain connects TRBV4-2 to TRBJ2-3; D unclear. The length of the CDR3 is 11 residues. Looked up from germline, CDR1 is LGHNA and CDR2 is YNFKEQ. V lost 1 base and J lost 4, with 0 bases in between. In nucleotides, the CDR3 is TGTGCCAGCAGCCAAGCAGATACGCAGTATTTT. This translates into CASSQADTQYF.

The V call is TRBV5-1, the J call TRBJ2-5, with D maybe TRBD2 (6 bases). CDR3 length: 16 residues. Germline CDR1 SGHRS, CDR2 YFSETQ. V lost 0 bases, J lost 2 bases, and 14 bases lay in between. CDR3 loop: CASSLVPTAGQETQYF. The CDR3 DNA is TGCGCCAGCAGCTTGGTCCCCACGGCGGGGCAAGAGACCCAGTACTTC. The full variable domain, in which reference TRBV5-1 and TRBJ2-5 provide the parts outside the CDR3, is KAGVTQTPRYLIKTRGQQVTLSCSPISGHRSVSWYQQTPGQGLQFLFEYFSETQRNKGNFPGRFSGRQFSNSRSEMNVSTLELGDSALYLCASSLVPTAGQETQYFGPGTRLLVL.

The gene calls are TRBV7-2 and TRBJ2-3; 8 bases map to TRBD2. Per germline, CDR1 SGHTA and CDR2 FQGNSA. CDR3 length: 15 amino acids. Trimming removed 2 bases from V and 9 bases from J; junction bases left unmatched: 10. This chain's CDR3 is CASSLFGRAGGTQYF. The CDR3 DNA is TGTGCCAGCAGCTTATTCGGGAGGGCCGGTGGGACGCAGTATTTT.

Comment on this clonotype: Just one base apart from a much larger clone, this may be a read error. The J gene is TRBJ2-1, the V gene TRBV7-2; 8 bases agree with TRBD1. Trimming at V came to 4 bases and at J to 8 bases, leaving 7 bases not matched to a gene. CDR1 SGHTA and CDR2 FQGNSA come from the germline V gene. The CDR3 consists of 14 residues. CDR3 coding DNA: TGTGCCAGCAGCTGGGGACAGGAGTTCGATGAGCAGTTCTTC. Translated, it gives CASSWGQEFDEQFF.

This clonotype was picked up many times. Mismatch with germline at one junction end may stem from a read error. V is TRBV7-7 and J is TRBJ2-1; TRBD2 agrees at 12 bases. The CDR3 sequence is 16 residues long. Germline V CDR1 and CDR2: SSHAT, FNYEAQ (reference sequence). CDR3 sequence: CASSLTLAGGSNEQFF. The CDR3, as DNA: TGTGCTAGCAGCTTGACTCTAGCGGGAGGGAGCAATGAGCAGTTCTTC.

The rearrangement joins TRBV29-1 to TRBJ2-1; D call uncertain. Trimming cost V 4 bases and J 0 bases, with 16 bases left between them. This CDR3 region has 16 residues. Germline loops: CDR1 SQVTM, CDR2 ANQGSEA. As DNA, the CDR3 is TGCAGCGTTGTAGACCCTAGAAGGAGCTCCTACAATGAGCAGTTCTTC. Its protein is CSVVDPRRSSYNEQFF.

This chain joins TRBV3-1 and TRBJ2-3, with 11 bases fitting TRBD2. Per the germline V gene, CDR1 is LGHDT and CDR2 is YNNKEL (reference sequence). V trimming: 3 bases; J trimming: 8 bases; junction bases outside the gene matches: 10. The CDR3 contains 16 residues. CDR3: CASSQDPGTSGTTQYF. The CDR3 nucleotides are TGTGCCAGCAGCCAGGACCCCGGGACTAGCGGAACTACGCAGTATTTT.

This clonotype appeared a few times. The CDR3 region has the DNA TGTGCCAGCAGTTACGCGGGAAGACAGGGGAACATTCAGTACTTC. As protein: CASSYAGRQGNIQYF. The chain links TRBV6-5 to TRBJ2-4; 8 bases align to TRBD1. The trim removed 2 bases at V and 7 bases at J, leaving 7 bases unmatched. The CDR3 sequence is 15 residues long. CDR1 MNHEY and CDR2 SVGAGI come from the germline V gene.

In this sample, this clonotype turned up a few times. The J gene is TRBJ2-1, the V gene TRBV7-9, with 8 bases lining up with TRBD2. CDR1 is SEHNR, CDR2 FQNEAQ, per germline (reference sequence). The V gene end was trimmed by 4 bases and the J gene end by 8 bases; junction bases not matched to a gene: 10. The CDR3 contains 15 residues. CDR3 residues: CASSYTSGPTDEQFF. CDR3 nucleotide sequence: TGTGCCAGCAGCTACACTAGCGGTCCTACGGATGAGCAGTTCTTC.

As concerns this clonotype: A read error may account for a junction end that differs from germline. The chain recombines TRBV20-1 with TRBJ1-1, with 7 positions matching TRBD1. Germline assignment: CDR1 DFQATT and CDR2 SNEGSKA (reference sequence). This CDR3 spans 14 amino acids. The CDR3 sequence: CGARDRGLNTEAFF. Written as DNA, the CDR3 is TGCGGTGCTAGAGATAGGGGGCTGAACACTGAAGCTTTCTTT.

Note on this clonotype: At one boundary the junction diverges from the germline segment, which might be a read error. The chain carries TRBV27 and TRBJ2-7; TRBD2 is a possible D gene (5 bases). In germline, CDR1 is MNHEY, CDR2 SMNVEV (reference sequence). This CDR3 spans 16 amino acids. In DNA form, the CDR3 reads TGTGCCAGCACCCGGCTAGCTACCGGCTCCTACAATGAGCGGTACTTC. Translated, it gives CASTRLATGSYNERYF.

V usage is TRBV20-1 and J usage is TRBJ2-5, with a possible D match to TRBD1 (5 bases). CDR1 DFQATT and CDR2 SNEGSKA come from the germline V gene (reference sequence). The CDR3 runs 14 residues. Trimming shortened V by 5 bases and J by 4 bases, and 17 bases separated the two germline ends. CDR3 residues: CSAPTLDRVETQYF. The CDR3, as DNA: TGCAGTGCTCCTACCCTAGACAGAGTAGAGACCCAGTACTTC.

In its sample, this clonotype was seen a few times. This sequence joins TRBV20-1 and TRBJ2-7; D unclear. From germline, CDR1 is DFQATT and CDR2 SNEGSKA (reference sequence). Trimming shortened V by 6 bases and J by 7 bases, and 13 bases separated the two germline ends. This CDR3 region has 11 residues. CDR3 coding DNA: TGCAGTGCCGAGCGAGATAGGGAGCAGTACTTC. Amino acid sequence: CSAERDREQYF.

The sample holds many counts of this clonotype. The chain recombines TRBV3-1 with TRBJ2-3; the match to TRBD1 covers 7 bases. Trimming at V came to 3 bases and at J to 2 bases, leaving 8 bases not matched to a gene. The CDR3 sequence is 16 residues long. Per the germline V gene, CDR1 is LGHDT and CDR2 is YNNKEL (reference sequence). The CDR3 DNA is TGTGCCAGCAGCCACAACCGGGACAGATACACAGATACGCAGTATTTT. This gives the protein CASSHNRDRYTDTQYF.

In this sample, this clonotype turned up once. This chain connects TRBV20-1 to TRBJ1-4, with 10 nucleotides matching TRBD1. The germline V gene has CDR1 DFQATT and CDR2 SNEGSKA (reference sequence). CDR3 length equals 14 residues. V shed 4 bases, J shed 8 bases, and the junction held 7 bases outside the gene matches. The CDR3: CSATDRGRWEKLFF. In DNA, the CDR3 is TGCAGTGCTACTGACAGGGGGCGATGGGAAAAACTGTTTTTT.

The chain joins TRBV3-1 to TRBJ2-5; 10 bases fit TRBD2. Germline values: CDR1 LGHDT, CDR2 YNNKEL (reference sequence). The length of the CDR3 is 15 residues. Germline trimming cut 5 bases from V and 1 base from J; bases unmatched to any gene: 4. The CDR3 nucleotides are TGTGCCAGCAGCGGTAGCGGGAGGCGCCAAGAGACCCAGTACTTC. Translating gives CASSGSGRRQETQYF.

The chain couples TRBV5-6 to TRBJ2-5, with 10 positions matching TRBD2. The germline CDR1 and CDR2 sequences are SGHDT and YYEEEE. Germline trimming cut 3 bases from V and 4 bases from J; bases unmatched to any gene: 15. The CDR3 is 18 residues long. In DNA, the CDR3 is TGTGCCAGCAGCTCAATCTTCACTAGCGGGACGAATCTAGAGACCCAGTACTTC. It is translated as CASSSIFTSGTNLETQYF.

The CDR3 loop reads CASSFGRGAQYF. CDR3 coding DNA: TGTGCCAGCAGCTTCGGAAGGGGCGCGCAGTACTTC. The chain has TRBV7-6 and TRBJ2-7; D may be TRBD1 (5 bases). CDR1 and CDR2 (germline): SGHVS, FNYEAQ. Trimming shortened V by 3 bases and J by 9 bases, and 12 bases separated the two germline ends. This CDR3 spans 12 amino acids.